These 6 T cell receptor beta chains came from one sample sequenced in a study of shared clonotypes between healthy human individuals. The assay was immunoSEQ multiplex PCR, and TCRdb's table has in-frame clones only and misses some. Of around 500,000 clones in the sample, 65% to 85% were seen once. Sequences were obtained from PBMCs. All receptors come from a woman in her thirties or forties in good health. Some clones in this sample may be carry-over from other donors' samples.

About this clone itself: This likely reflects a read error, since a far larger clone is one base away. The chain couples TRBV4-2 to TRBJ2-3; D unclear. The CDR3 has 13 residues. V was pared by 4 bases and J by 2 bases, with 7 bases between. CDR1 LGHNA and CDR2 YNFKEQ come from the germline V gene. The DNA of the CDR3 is TGTGCCAGCAGCCTAAGATACACAGATACGCAGTATTTT. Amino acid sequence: CASSLRYTDTQYF.

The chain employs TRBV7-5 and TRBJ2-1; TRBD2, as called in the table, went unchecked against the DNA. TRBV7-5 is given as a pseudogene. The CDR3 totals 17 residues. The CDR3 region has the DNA TGTGCCAGAAGCCCTCAGACTAGCGGGAGCCCCACGGGTGAGCAGTTCTTC. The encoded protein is CARSPQTSGSPTGEQFF.

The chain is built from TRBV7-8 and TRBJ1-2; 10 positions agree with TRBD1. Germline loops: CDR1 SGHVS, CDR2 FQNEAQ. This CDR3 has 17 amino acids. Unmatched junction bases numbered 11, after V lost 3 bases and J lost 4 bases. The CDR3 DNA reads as TGTGCCAGCAGCTTGGTCCCGGGACAGGGGAATGTCTATGGCTACACCTTC. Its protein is CASSLVPGQGNVYGYTF. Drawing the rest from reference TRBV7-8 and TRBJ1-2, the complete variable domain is GAGVSQSPRYKVAKRGQDVALRCDPISGHVSLFWYQQALGQGPEFLTYFQNEAQLDKSGLPSDRFFAERPEGSVSTLKIQRTQQEDSAVYLCASSLVPGQGNVYGYTFGSGTRLTVV.

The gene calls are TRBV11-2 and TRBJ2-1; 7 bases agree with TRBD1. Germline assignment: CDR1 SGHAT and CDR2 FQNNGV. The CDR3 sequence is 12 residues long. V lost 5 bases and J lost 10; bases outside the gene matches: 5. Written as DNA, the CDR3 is TGTGCCAGCAGCCCAGTGACAGGGGAGCAGTTCTTC. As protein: CASSPVTGEQFF. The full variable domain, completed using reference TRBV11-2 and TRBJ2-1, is EAGVAQSPRYKIIEKRQSVAFWCNPISGHATLYWYQQILGQGPKLLIQFQNNGVVDDSQLPKDRFSAERLKGVDSTLKIQPAKLEDSAVYLCASSPVTGEQFFGPGTRLTVL.

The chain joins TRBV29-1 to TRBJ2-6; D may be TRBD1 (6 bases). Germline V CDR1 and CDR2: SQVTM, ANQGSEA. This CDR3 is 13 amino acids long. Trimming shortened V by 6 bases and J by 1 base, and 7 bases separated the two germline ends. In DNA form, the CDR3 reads TGCAGCGTGGGGACATCTGGGGCCAACGTCCTGACTTTC. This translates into CSVGTSGANVLTF.

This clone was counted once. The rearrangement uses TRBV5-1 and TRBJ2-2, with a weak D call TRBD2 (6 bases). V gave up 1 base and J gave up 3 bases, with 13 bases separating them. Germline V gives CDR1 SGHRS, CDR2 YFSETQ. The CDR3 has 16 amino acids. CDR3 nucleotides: TGCGCCAGCAGCTTGAACGCCGCGGGGCACACCGGGGAGCTGTTTTTT. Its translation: CASSLNAAGHTGELFF.